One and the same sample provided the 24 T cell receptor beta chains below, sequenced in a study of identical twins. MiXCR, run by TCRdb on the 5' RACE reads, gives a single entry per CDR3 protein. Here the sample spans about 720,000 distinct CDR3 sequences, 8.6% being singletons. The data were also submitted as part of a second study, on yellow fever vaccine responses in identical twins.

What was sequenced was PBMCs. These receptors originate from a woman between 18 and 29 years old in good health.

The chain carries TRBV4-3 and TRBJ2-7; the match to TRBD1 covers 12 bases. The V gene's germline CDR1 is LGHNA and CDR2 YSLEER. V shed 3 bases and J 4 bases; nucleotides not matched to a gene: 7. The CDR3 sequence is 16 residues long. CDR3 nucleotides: TGCGCCAGCAGCCAGTCCGGGACAGGGGGCTTGTACGAGCAGTACTTC. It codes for CASSQSGTGGLYEQYF.

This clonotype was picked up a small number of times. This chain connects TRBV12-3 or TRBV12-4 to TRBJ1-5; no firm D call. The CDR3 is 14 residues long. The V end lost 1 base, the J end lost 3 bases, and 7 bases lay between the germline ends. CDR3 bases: TGTGCCAGCAGTTTAGTCAGCCACAATCAGCCCCAGCATTTT. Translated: CASSLVSHNQPQHF.

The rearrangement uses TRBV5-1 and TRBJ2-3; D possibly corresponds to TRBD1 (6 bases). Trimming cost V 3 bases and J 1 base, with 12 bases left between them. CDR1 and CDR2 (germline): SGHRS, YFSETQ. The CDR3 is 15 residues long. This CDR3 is CASSSEGGGTDTQYF. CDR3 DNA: TGCGCCAGCAGCTCAGAAGGGGGAGGCACAGATACGCAGTATTTT.

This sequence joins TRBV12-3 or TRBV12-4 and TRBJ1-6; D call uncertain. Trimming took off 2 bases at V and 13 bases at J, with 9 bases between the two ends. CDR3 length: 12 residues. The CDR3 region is CASSLPLSPLHF. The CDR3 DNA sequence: TGTGCCAGCAGTTTACCCCTCAGTCCCCTCCACTTT.

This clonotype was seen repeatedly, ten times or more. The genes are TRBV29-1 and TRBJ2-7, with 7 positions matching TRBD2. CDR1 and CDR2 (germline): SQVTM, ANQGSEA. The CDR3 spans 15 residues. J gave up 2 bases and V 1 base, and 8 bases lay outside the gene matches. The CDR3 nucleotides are TGCAGCGTTGAAGTGTTGGGGGAGGGCCCCTACGAGCAGTACTTC. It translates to CSVEVLGEGPYEQYF.

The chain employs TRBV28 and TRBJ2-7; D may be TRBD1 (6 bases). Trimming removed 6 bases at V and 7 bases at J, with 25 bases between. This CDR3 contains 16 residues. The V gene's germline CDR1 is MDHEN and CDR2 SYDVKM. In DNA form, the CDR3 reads TGTGCCAGCAGACGACAGGTTTCCATCTATAGTTTGGAGCAGTACTTC. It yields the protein CASRRQVSIYSLEQYF.

CDR3 DNA: TGTGCCAGCAGCTTAGCAACCACAGGTCTCGAGCAGTACTTC. Protein: CASSLATTGLEQYF. The chain joins TRBV7-9 to TRBJ2-7, with D maybe TRBD1 (5 bases). The CDR3 is 14 residues long. V lost 0 bases and J 6 bases, leaving 12 bases between the germline ends. Germline CDR1 SEHNR, CDR2 FQNEAQ (reference sequence).

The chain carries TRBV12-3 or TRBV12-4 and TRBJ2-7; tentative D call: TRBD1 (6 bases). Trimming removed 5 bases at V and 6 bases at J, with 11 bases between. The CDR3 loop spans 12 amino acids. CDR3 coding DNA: TGTGCCAGCAGTGCGTCAGGGGCCGAGCAGTACTTC. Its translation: CASSASGAEQYF.

The CDR3 bases are TGTGCCAGCAGCTTACTAGCGGGGGGCCAGGAAAATGAGCAGTTCTTC. Translation gives CASSLLAGGQENEQFF. This chain connects TRBV7-9 to TRBJ2-1, with 11 positions matching TRBD2. The CDR3 contains 16 residues. Trimming cost V 2 bases and J 7 bases; bases outside gene matches: 7. Germline V lookup: CDR1 SEHNR, CDR2 FQNEAQ (reference sequence).

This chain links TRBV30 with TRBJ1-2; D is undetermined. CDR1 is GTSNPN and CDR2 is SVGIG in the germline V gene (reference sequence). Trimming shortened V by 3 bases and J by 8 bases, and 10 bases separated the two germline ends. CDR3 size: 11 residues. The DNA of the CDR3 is TGTGCCTGGAGGGACTCCTGGGGCTACACCTTC. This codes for CAWRDSWGYTF.

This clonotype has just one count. CDR3: CSVTQGGEKLFF. DNA of the CDR3: TGCAGCGTTACACAGGGTGGGGAAAAACTGTTTTTT. The chain couples TRBV29-1 to TRBJ1-4, with a weak D call TRBD1 (6 bases). The CDR3 consists of 12 residues. Trimming left V 5 bases short and J 8 bases short, with 12 bases between. Germline values: CDR1 SQVTM, CDR2 ANQGSEA.

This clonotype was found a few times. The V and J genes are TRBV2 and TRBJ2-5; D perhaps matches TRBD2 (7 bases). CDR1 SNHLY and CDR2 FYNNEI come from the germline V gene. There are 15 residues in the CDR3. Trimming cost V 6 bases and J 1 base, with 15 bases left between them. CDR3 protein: CASRATGRVQETQYF. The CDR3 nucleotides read TGTGCCAGCAGAGCCACAGGGAGGGTCCAAGAGACCCAGTACTTC.

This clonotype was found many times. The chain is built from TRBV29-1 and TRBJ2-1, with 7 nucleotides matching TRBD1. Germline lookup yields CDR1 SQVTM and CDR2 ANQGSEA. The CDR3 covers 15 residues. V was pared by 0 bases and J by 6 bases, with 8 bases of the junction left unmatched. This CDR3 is CSVEEVRTGSNEQFF. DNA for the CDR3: TGCAGCGTTGAAGAAGTCCGGACAGGCTCCAATGAGCAGTTCTTC.

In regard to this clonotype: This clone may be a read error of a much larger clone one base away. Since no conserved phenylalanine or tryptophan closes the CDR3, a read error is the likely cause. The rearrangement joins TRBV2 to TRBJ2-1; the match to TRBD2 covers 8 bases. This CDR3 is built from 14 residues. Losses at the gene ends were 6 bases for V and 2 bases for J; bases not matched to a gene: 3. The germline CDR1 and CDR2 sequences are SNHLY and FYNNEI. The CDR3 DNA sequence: TGTGCCAGCAGGAGCGGGGGCCCCTACAATGAGCAGTTCCTC. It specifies CASRSGGPYNEQFL.

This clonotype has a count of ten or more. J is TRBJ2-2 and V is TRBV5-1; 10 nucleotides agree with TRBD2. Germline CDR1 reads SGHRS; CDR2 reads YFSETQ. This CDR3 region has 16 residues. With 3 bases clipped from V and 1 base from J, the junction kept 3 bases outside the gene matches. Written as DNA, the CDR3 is TGCGCCAGCAGCTCCGTAGCGGGAGGGAACACCGGGGAGCTGTTTTTT. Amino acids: CASSSVAGGNTGELFF. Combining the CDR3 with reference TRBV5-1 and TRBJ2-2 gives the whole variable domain KAGVTQTPRYLIKTRGQQVTLSCSPISGHRSVSWYQQTPGQGLQFLFEYFSETQRNKGNFPGRFSGRQFSNSRSEMNVSTLELGDSALYLCASSSVAGGNTGELFFGEGSRLTVL.

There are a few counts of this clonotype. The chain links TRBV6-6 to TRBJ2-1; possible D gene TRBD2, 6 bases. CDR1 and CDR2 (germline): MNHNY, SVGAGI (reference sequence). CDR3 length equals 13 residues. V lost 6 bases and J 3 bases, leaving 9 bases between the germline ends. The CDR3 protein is CASRDYNYNEQFF. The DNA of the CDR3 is TGTGCCAGCAGGGACTATAACTACAATGAGCAGTTCTTC.

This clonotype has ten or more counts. The CDR3 region is CASSFGGYSYEQYF. Here the CDR3 DNA reads TGTGCCAGCAGCTTCGGCGGTTACTCCTACGAGCAGTACTTC. This chain uses TRBV7-2 with TRBJ2-7, with D unclear. Trimming took 3 bases from V and 0 from J, leaving 9 bases between them. The germline CDR1 and CDR2 sequences are SGHTA and FQGNSA. The CDR3 has 14 residues.

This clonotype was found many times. The DNA of the CDR3 is TGTGCCACCGGAGGCCTGGCCAAAAACATTCAGTACTTC. Amino acid sequence: CATGGLAKNIQYF. The chain uses TRBV12-3 or TRBV12-4 and TRBJ2-4, with D possibly being TRBD2 (5 bases). This CDR3 has 13 amino acids. The germline V and J ends were trimmed by 10 bases and 1 base, with 11 bases remaining between them.

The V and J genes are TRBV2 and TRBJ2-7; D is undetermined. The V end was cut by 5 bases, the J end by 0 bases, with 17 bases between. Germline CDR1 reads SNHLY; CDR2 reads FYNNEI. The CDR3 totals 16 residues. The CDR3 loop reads CASSPPGRTASYEQYF. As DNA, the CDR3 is TGTGCCAGCAGTCCCCCGGGCCGTACTGCCTCCTACGAGCAGTACTTC. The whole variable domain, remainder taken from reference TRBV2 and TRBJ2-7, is EPEVTQTPSHQVTQMGQEVILRCVPISNHLYFYWYRQILGQKVEFLVSFYNNEISEKSEIFDDQFSVERPDGSNFTLKIRSTKLEDSAMYFCASSPPGRTASYEQYFGPGTRLTVT.

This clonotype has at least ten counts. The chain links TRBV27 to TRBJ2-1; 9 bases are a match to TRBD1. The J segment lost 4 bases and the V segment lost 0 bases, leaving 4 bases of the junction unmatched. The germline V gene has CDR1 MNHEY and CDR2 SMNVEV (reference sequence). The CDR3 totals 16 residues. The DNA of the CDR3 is TGTGCCAGCAGTTTATCGGTGGGACAGGGTTACAATGAGCAGTTCTTC. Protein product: CASSLSVGQGYNEQFF.

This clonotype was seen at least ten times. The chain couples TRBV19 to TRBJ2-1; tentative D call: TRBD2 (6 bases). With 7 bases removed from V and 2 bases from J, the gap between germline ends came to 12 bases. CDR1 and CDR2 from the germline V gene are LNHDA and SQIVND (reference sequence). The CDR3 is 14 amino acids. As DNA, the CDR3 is TGTGCCAGTATGCCTAGCGTCCCCTACAATGAGCAGTTCTTC. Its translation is CASMPSVPYNEQFF.

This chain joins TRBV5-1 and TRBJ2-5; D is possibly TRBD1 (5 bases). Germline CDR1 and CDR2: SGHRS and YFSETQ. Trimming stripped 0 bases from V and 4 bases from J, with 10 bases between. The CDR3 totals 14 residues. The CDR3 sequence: CASSLGQPRETQYF. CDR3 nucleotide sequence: TGCGCCAGCAGCTTGGGACAGCCACGAGAGACCCAGTACTTC.

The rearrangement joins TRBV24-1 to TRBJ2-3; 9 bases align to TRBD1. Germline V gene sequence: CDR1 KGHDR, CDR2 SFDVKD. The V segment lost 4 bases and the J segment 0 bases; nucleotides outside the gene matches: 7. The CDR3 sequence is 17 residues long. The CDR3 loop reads CATSEYPGQGSTDTQYF. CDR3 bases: TGTGCCACCAGTGAATACCCCGGACAGGGGAGCACAGATACGCAGTATTTT.

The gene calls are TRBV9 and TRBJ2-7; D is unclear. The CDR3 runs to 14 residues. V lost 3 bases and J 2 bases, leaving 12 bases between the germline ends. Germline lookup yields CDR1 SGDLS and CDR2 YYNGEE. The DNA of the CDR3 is TGTGCCAGCAGCGCCGGGTGGGTTCCCTACGAGCAGTACTTC. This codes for CASSAGWVPYEQYF.